This T cell receptor beta chain was captured in a study of blood T cell repertoires in COVID-19. The CDR3 consists of 16 residues. Germline V gene data show CDR1 as MNHEY and CDR2 as SVGAGI. Trimming cost V 2 bases and J 5 bases; bases outside gene matches: 3. Source study methods: By means of reference gene primer amplification, nucleated cell counts were estimated. Data came from immunoSEQ multiplex PCR; TCRdb stores just in-frame clones and leaves some out. V, J and clone size are those of that table, while D and trimming were read from the DNA. The sample has around 290,000 clones, approximately 93% seen once; the top ten hold 2% to 2.5%.

The receptor was isolated from a woman younger than 45 with COVID-19, enrolled during active disease. The sample taken for sequencing was peripheral blood. This chain joins TRBV6-5 and TRBJ1-4; 12 nucleotides match TRBD1. CDR3 amino acids: CASSYGDRGLNEKLFF. The CDR3 DNA reads TGTGCCAGCAGTTACGGGGACAGGGGGCTGAATGAAAAACTGTTTTTT.